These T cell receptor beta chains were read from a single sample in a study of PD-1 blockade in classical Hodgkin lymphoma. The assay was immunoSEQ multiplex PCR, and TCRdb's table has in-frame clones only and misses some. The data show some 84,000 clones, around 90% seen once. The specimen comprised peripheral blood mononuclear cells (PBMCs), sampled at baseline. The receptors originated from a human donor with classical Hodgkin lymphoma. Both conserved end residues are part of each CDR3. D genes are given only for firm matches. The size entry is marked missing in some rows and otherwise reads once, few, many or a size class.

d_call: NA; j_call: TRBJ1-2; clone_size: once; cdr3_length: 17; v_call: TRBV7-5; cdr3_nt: TGTGTCAGAAGCTCCCACAGGGTGTCTGGCCCTAACTATGGCTACACCTTC; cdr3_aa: CVRSSHRVSGPNYGYTF
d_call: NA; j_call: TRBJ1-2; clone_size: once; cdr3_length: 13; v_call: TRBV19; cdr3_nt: TGTGCCAGTAGCAACAGGGACCTCTATGGCTACACCTTC; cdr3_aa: CASSNRDLYGYTF
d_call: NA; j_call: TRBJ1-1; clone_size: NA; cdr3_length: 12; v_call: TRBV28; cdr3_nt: TGTGCCAGCAGTTTACCCCAGGCTGGGGCTTTCTTT; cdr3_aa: CASSLPQAGAFF
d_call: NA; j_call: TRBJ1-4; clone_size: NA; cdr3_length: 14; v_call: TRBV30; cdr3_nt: TGTGCCTGGAGTGCCCCTCAGACTAATGAAAAACTGTTTTTT; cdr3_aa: CAWSAPQTNEKLFF
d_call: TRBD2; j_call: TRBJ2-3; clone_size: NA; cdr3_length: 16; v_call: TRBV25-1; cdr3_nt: TGTGCCAGCAGTGAGAGGTTAGCGGGTAACACAGATACGCAGTATTTT; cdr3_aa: CASSERLAGNTDTQYF
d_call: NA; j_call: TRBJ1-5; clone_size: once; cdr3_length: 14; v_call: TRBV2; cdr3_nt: TGTGCCAGCAGTTTCCGGGACGGCAATCAGCCCCAGCATTTT; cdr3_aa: CASSFRDGNQPQHF
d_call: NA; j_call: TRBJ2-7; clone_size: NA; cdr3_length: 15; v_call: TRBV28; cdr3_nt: TGTGCCAGCAGTTATTCGAAAGCCGGATACTACGAGCAGTACTTC; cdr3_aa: CASSYSKAGYYEQYF
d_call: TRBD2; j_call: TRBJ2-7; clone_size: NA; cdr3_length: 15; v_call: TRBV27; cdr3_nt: TGTGCCAGCAGAGTCGGGGGGGGCCTGGGATACGAGCAGTACTTC; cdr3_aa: CASRVGGGLGYEQYF
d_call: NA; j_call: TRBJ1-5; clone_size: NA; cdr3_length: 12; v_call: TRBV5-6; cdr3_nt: TGTGCCAGCAGCTTATCCGGTCAGCCCCAGCATTTT; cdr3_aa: CASSLSGQPQHF
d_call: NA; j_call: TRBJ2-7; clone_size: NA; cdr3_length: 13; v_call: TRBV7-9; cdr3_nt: TGTGCCAGCACCCCGCCGGGGGCCTACGAGCAGTACTTC; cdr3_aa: CASTPPGAYEQYF
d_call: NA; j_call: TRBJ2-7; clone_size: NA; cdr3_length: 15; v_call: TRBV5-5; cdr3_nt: TGTGCCAGCAGCCCGTCGCCACTCTCGGCCTACGAGCAGTACTTC; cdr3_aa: CASSPSPLSAYEQYF
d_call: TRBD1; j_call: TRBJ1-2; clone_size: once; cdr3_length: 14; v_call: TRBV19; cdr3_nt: TGTGCCAGTAGTGCGGACAGGGGGACCTATGGCTACACCTTC; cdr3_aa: CASSADRGTYGYTF
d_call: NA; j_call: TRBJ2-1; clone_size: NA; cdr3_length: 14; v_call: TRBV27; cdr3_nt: TGTGCCAGCAAGTTTATCAGTCGGGGAGGTGAGCAGTTCTTC; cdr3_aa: CASKFISRGGEQFF
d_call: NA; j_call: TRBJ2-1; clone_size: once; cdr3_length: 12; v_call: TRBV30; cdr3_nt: TGTGCCTGGAGTGTCGGTGTCCATGAGCAGTTCTTC; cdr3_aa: CAWSVGVHEQFF
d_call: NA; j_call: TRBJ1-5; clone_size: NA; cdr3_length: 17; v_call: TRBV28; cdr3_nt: TGTGCCAGCAGCCCTGGGCGTCGTGGGAGAGGCAATCAGCCCCAGCATTTT; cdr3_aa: CASSPGRRGRGNQPQHF
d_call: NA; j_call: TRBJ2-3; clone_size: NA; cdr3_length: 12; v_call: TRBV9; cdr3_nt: TGTGCCAGCAGCGCGTTAATGGATACGCAGTATTTT; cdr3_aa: CASSALMDTQYF
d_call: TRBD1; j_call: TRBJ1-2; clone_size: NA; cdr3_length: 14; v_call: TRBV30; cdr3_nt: TGTGCCTGGAGTGGACAGGGGGCAGGGGCGGTCTACACCTTC; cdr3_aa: CAWSGQGAGAVYTF
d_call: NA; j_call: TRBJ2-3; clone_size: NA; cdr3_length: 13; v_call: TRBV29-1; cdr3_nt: TGCAGCCCTCGGCAAGCGGACACAGATACGCAGTATTTT; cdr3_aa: CSPRQADTDTQYF
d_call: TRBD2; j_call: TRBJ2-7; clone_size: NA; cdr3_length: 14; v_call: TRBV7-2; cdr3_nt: TGTGCCAGCAGCTTAGCGGGAGGGACCTACGAGCAGTACTTC; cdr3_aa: CASSLAGGTYEQYF
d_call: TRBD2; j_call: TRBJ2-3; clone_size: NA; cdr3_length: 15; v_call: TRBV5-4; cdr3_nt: TGTGCCAGCAGCTTGGCTAGCGGGAGCACAGATACGCAGTATTTT; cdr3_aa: CASSLASGSTDTQYF
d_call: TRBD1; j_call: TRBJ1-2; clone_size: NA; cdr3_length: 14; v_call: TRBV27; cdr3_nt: TGTGCCAGCAGTTTCCAGGGACAGGGTGGTGGCTACACCTTC; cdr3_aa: CASSFQGQGGGYTF
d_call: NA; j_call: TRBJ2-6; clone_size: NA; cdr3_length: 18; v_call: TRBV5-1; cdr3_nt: TGCGCCAGCAGGCCACTAGGAGGGGCGGACTCTGGGGCCAACGTCCTGACTTTC; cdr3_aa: CASRPLGGADSGANVLTF
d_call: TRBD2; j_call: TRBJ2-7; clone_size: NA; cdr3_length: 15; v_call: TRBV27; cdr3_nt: TGTGCCAGCAGTTTGCTAGCGGGAGTCTACTACGAGCAGTACTTC; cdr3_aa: CASSLLAGVYYEQYF
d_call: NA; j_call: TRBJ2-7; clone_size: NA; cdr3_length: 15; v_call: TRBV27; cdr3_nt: TGTGCCAGCAGTCCTTATCCGGGTTGGAGTTACGAGCAGTACTTC; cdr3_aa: CASSPYPGWSYEQYF
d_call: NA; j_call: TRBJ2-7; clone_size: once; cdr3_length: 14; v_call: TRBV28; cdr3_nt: TGTGCCAGCAGTTTAGCGAGGAGCTCCTACGAGCAGTACTTC; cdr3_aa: CASSLARSSYEQYF
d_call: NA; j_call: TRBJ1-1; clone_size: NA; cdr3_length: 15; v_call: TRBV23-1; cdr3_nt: TGCGCCAGCAGTCACTCTACGACAGGGAACACTGAAGCTTTCTTT; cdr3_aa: CASSHSTTGNTEAFF
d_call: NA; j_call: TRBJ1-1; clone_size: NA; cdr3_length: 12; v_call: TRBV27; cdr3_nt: TGTGCCAGCAGTTCTAGAAGCACTGAAGCTTTCTTT; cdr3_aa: CASSSRSTEAFF
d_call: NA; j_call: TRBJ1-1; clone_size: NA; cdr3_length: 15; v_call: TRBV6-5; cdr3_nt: TGTGCCAGCAAACGGGAGGGTGGATTGAACACTGAAGCTTTCTTT; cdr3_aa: CASKREGGLNTEAFF
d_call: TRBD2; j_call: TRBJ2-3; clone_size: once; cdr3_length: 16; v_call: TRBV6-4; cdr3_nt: TGTGCCAGCAGCGGACTAGCGGGAGTCGGCACAGATACGCAGTATTTT; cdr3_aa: CASSGLAGVGTDTQYF
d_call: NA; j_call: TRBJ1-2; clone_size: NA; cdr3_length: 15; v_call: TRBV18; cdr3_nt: TGTGCCAGCTCACCCCAGGGGACTAGTGACTATGGCTACACCTTC; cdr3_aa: CASSPQGTSDYGYTF
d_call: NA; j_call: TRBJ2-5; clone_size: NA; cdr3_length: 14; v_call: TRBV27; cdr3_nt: TGTGCCAGCAGTCCAAGATCAGGGAAGGAGACCCAGTACTTC; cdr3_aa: CASSPRSGKETQYF